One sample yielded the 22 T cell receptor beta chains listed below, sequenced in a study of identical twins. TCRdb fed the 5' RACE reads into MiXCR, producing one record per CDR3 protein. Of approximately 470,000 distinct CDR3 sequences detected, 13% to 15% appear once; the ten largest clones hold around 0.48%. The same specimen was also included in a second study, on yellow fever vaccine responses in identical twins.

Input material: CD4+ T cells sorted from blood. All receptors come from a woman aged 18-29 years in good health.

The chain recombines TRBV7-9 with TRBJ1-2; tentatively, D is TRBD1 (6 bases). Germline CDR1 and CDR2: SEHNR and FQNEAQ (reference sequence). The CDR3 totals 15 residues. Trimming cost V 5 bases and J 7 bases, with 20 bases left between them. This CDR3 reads CASSGMKMGGSGYTF. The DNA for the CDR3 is TGTGCCAGCAGCGGCATGAAAATGGGGGGCTCTGGCTACACCTTC.

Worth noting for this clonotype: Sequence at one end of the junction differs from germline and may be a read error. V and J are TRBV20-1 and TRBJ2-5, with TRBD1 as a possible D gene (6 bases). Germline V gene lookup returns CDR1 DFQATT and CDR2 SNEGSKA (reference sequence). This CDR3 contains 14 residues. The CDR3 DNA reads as TGCAGTGCTCGAGAGGGACATCCCCAAGAGACCCAGTACTTC. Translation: CSAREGHPQETQYF.

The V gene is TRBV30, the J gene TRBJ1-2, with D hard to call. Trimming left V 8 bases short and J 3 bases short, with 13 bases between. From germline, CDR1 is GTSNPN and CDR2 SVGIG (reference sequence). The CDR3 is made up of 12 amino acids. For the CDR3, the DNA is TGTGCCAGGGCTATGGAGTACTATGGCTACACCTTC. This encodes CARAMEYYGYTF.

Written as DNA, the CDR3 is TGTGCCAGCAGTGGGGACAGGCGCTACGAGCAGTACTTC. Amino acids: CASSGDRRYEQYF. The rearrangement links TRBV25-1 to TRBJ2-7, with TRBD1 identical over 8 bases. The trim removed 4 bases at V and 3 bases at J, leaving 2 bases unmatched. CDR1 MGHDK and CDR2 SYGVNS come from the germline V gene. CDR3 length: 13 residues.

DNA for the CDR3: TGTGCCAGCAGCAATACTAGCCCAGATACGCAGTATTTT. It specifies CASSNTSPDTQYF. The chain has TRBV6-6 and TRBJ2-3; a weak D match, TRBD2 (6 bases). V lost 6 bases to trimming and J lost 4 bases, with 11 bases between them. From germline, CDR1 is MNHNY and CDR2 SVGAGI (reference sequence). The CDR3 covers 13 residues.

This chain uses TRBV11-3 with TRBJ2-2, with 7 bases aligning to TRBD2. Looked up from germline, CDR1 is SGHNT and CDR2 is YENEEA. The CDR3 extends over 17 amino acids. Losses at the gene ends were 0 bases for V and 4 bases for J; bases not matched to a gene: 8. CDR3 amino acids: CASSLELSGRGTGELFF. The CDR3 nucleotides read TGTGCCAGCAGCTTAGAACTTAGCGGGCGAGGCACCGGGGAGCTGTTTTTT.

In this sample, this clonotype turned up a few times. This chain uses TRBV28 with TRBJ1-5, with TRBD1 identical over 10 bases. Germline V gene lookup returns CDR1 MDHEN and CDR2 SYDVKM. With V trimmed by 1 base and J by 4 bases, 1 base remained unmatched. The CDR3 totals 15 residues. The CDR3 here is CASSLSGQGNQPQHF. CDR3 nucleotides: TGTGCCAGCAGTTTATCGGGACAGGGGAATCAGCCCCAGCATTTT.

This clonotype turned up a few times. CDR3 coding DNA: TGTGCCAGCAGCCGGCCGGCTCCCGGGGAGCTGTTTTTT. Translating it yields CASSRPAPGELFF. The V gene is TRBV7-9, the J gene TRBJ2-2; no reliable D call. The CDR3 contains 13 residues. Trimming took off 5 bases at V and 6 bases at J, with 10 bases between the two ends. From germline, CDR1 is SEHNR and CDR2 FQNEAQ (reference sequence).

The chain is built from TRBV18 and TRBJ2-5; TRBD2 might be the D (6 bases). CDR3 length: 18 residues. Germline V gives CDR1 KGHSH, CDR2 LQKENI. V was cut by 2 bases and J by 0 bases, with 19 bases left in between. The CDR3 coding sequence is TGTGCCAGCTCACCAATCTTCTCCGGCGGGGCCAACCAAGAGACCCAGTACTTC. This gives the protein CASSPIFSGGANQETQYF.

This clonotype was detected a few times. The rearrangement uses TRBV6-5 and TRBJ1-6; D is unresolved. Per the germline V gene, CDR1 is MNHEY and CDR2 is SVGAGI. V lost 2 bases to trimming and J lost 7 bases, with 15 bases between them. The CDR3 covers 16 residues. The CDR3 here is CASSYPRIGGNSPLHF. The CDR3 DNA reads TGTGCCAGCAGTTACCCACGGATAGGAGGAAATTCACCCCTCCACTTT.

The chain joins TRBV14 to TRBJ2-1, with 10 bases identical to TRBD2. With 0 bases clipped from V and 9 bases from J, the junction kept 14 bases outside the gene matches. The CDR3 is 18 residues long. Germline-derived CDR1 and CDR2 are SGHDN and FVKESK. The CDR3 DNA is TGTGCCAGCAGCCAAGACCGATATCCTAGCGGGAGACCCGCTGAGCAGTTCTTC. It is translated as CASSQDRYPSGRPAEQFF.

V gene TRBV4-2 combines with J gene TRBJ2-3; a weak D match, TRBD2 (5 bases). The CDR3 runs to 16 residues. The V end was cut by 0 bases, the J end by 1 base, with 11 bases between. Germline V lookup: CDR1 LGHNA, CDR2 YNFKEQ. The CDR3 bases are TGTGCCAGCAGCCAAGATCCTAGCAGCCGCACAGATACGCAGTATTTT. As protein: CASSQDPSSRTDTQYF.

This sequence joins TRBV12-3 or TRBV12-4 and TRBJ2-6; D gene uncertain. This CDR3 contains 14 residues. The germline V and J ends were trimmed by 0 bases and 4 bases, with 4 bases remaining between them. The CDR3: CASSLALGANVLTF. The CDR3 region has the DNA TGTGCCAGCAGTTTAGCTTTGGGGGCCAACGTCCTGACTTTC.

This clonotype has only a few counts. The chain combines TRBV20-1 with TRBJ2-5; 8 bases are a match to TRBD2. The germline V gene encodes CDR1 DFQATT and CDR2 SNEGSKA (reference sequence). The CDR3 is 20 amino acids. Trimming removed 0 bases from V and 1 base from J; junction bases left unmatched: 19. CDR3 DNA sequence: TGCAGTGCTAGAGAAGCGGCAAAAGGCAGGCGGGAGGTTCCCCAAGAGACCCAGTACTTC. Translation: CSAREAAKGRREVPQETQYF.

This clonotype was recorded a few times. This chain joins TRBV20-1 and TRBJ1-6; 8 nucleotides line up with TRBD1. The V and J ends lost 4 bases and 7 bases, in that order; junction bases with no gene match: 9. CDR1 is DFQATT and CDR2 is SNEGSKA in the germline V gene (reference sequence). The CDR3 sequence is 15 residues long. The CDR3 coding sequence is TGCAGTGCTAATAGGATAACAGGGGGAAATTCACCCCTCCACTTT. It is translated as CSANRITGGNSPLHF.

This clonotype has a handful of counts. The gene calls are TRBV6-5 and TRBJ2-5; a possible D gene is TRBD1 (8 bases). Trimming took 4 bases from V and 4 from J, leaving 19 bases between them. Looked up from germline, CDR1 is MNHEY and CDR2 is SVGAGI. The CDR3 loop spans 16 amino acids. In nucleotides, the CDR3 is TGTGCCAGCAGTTCCGCCCAAACAGGGGGGGGAGAGACCCAGTACTTC. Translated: CASSSAQTGGGETQYF.

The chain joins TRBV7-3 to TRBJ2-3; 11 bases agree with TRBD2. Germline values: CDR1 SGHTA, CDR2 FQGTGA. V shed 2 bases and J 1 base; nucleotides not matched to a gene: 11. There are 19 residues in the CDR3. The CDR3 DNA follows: TGTGCCAGCAGCTTAGCTCCAATCCTAGCGGGGGGAGGCACAGATACGCAGTATTTT. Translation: CASSLAPILAGGGTDTQYF.

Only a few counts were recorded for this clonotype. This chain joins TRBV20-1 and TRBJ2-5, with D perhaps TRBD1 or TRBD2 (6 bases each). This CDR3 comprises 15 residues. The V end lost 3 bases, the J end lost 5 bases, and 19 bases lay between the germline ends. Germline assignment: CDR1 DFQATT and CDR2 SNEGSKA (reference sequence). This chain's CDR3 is CSASPFRGRFETQYF. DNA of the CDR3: TGCAGTGCTAGCCCCTTTCGGGGGCGGTTCGAGACCCAGTACTTC.

This CDR3 reads CASSRTTGISEKLFF. Written as DNA, the CDR3 is TGTGCCAGCAGTCGAACTACAGGGATAAGTGAAAAACTGTTTTTT. This rearrangement joins TRBV7-6 to TRBJ1-4; possible D gene TRBD1, 6 bases. The V gene lost 6 bases and the J gene lost 7 bases, with 18 bases spanning the gap. The CDR3 has 15 amino acids. Germline-derived CDR1 and CDR2 are SGHVS and FNYEAQ.

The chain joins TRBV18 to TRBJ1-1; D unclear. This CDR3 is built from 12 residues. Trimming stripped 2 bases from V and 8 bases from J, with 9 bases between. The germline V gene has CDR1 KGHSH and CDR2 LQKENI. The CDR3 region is CASSPIPGEAFF. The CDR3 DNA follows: TGTGCCAGCTCACCAATTCCGGGAGAAGCTTTCTTT.

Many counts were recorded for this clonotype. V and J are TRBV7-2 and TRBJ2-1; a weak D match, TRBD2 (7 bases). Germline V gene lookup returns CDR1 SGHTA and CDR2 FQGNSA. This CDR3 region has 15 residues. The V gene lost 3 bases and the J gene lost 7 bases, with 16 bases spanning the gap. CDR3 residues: CASSLRHREGNEQFF. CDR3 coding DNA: TGTGCCAGCAGCTTGAGGCACAGGGAGGGAAATGAGCAGTTCTTC.

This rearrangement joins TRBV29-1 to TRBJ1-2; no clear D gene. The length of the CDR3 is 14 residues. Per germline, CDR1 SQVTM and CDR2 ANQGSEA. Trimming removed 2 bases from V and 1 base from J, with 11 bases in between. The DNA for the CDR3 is TGCAGCGTTGAATCTTACACGGATAACTATGGCTACACCTTC. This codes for CSVESYTDNYGYTF. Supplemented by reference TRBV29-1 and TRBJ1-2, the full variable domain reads SAVISQKPSRDICQRGTSLTIQCQVDSQVTMMFWYRQQPGQSLTLIATANQGSEATYESGFVIDKFPISRPNLTFSTLTVSNMSPEDSSIYLCSVESYTDNYGYTFGSGTRLTVV.